One and the same sample provided the 26 T cell receptor beta chains below, sequenced in a study of shared clonotypes between healthy human individuals. Profiled with immunoSEQ multiplex PCR; TCRdb holds only in-frame clones, not every one. The data show about 2 million clones, 90% to 95% seen once. Sequenced: naive CD4+ T cells sorted from blood. Subset described: CD45RA+ positively selected. The source is a man between 18 and 35 years old in good health.

The J gene is TRBJ2-7, the V gene TRBV2; TRBD1 matches at 8 bases. The CDR3 is 14 amino acids. The germline V gene has CDR1 SNHLY and CDR2 FYNNEI. V lost 5 bases and J lost 2; bases outside the gene matches: 5. The CDR3 DNA reads TGTGCCAGCAGTCGGGACAGGAGCACCTACGAGCAGTACTTC. It codes for CASSRDRSTYEQYF.

Comments on this clone: The sample holds other DNA sequences that translate to the same CDR3. The CDR3 region has the DNA TGTGCCAGTAGTACGGCGGGAAATGAGCAGTTCTTC. This encodes CASSTAGNEQFF. The rearrangement joins TRBV19 to TRBJ2-1; a weak D match, TRBD2 (6 bases). V dropped 4 bases and J dropped 7 bases, with 8 bases sitting between them. CDR1 is LNHDA, CDR2 SQIVND, per germline (reference sequence). This CDR3 is 12 amino acids long.

The gene calls are TRBV7-9 and TRBJ2-3; D remains unclear. The V and J ends lost 4 bases and 5 bases respectively, with 13 bases between them. From germline, CDR1 is SEHNR and CDR2 FQNEAQ (reference sequence). This CDR3 spans 14 amino acids. CDR3 nucleotide sequence: TGTGCCAGCAGCTCCGACGGGTCGGGAGATACGCAGTATTTT. Translated, it gives CASSSDGSGDTQYF.

CDR3 bases: TGTGCCAGCAGCTTAGATCGGGGAGGGGACGAGCAGTACTTC. It encodes CASSLDRGGDEQYF. This rearrangement joins TRBV11-2 to TRBJ2-7; 7 positions agree with TRBD2. The germline V gene encodes CDR1 SGHAT and CDR2 FQNNGV. V lost 0 bases and J lost 5; bases outside the gene matches: 4. The CDR3 has 14 residues. Full variable domain (missing parts from reference TRBV11-2 and TRBJ2-7): EAGVAQSPRYKIIEKRQSVAFWCNPISGHATLYWYQQILGQGPKLLIQFQNNGVVDDSQLPKDRFSAERLKGVDSTLKIQPAKLEDSAVYLCASSLDRGGDEQYFGPGTRLTVT.

The chain employs TRBV5-6 and TRBJ2-4, with 7 bases fitting TRBD1. Germline CDR1 SGHDT, CDR2 YYEEEE. V was pared by 0 bases and J by 4 bases, with 7 bases of the junction left unmatched. The CDR3 is 16 amino acids. The CDR3 loop reads CASSLDTGVSKNIQYF. CDR3 bases: TGTGCCAGCAGCTTGGATACAGGGGTGTCTAAAAACATTCAGTACTTC.

Of note for this clone: The same CDR3 can be traced to other DNA sequences in this sample. This sequence joins TRBV5-1 and TRBJ2-7, with 11 bases lining up with TRBD2. CDR1 SGHRS and CDR2 YFSETQ come from the germline V gene. Unmatched junction bases numbered 6, after V lost 3 bases and J lost 4 bases. The CDR3 contains 15 residues. CDR3 coding DNA: TGCGCCAGCAGCTCCGGGGGACTAGCGGTGTACGAGCAGTACTTC. Its protein product is CASSSGGLAVYEQYF.

The rearrangement joins TRBV5-6 to TRBJ1-1; D not resolved. The CDR3 is 14 amino acids. The V end was cut by 0 bases, the J end by 2 bases, with 8 bases between. Germline-derived CDR1 and CDR2 are SGHDT and YYEEEE. The CDR3 DNA reads as TGTGCCAGCAGCTTGGAAGCCCTCAACACTGAAGCTTTCTTT. Translation gives CASSLEALNTEAFF.

The chain combines TRBV19 with TRBJ2-7; 11 positions match TRBD1. Per germline, CDR1 LNHDA and CDR2 SQIVND (reference sequence). V shed 4 bases and J 6 bases; nucleotides not matched to a gene: 11. This CDR3 is 16 amino acids long. CDR3 sequence reads: CASSKLMPGQGGEQYF. The CDR3 DNA follows: TGTGCCAGTAGTAAACTTATGCCGGGACAGGGGGGCGAGCAGTACTTC.

CDR3 protein: CAIRGQGINNEQFF. As DNA, the CDR3 is TGTGCCATCAGGGGACAGGGAATAAACAATGAGCAGTTCTTC. This sequence joins TRBV10-3 and TRBJ2-1; 9 bases map to TRBD1. Trimming took 6 bases from V and 5 from J; bases not matched to a gene: 5. Germline-derived CDR1 and CDR2 are ENHRY and SYGVKD. The length of the CDR3 is 14 residues.

This rearrangement joins TRBV18 to TRBJ2-5; possibly TRBD2 for D (6 bases). This CDR3 is built from 12 residues. Germline CDR1 reads KGHSH; CDR2 reads LQKENI. V was shortened by 3 bases and J by 8 bases, with 10 bases between the two germline ends. CDR3 sequence (DNA): TGTGCCAGCTCACCCCCCGGGGGTACCCAGTACTTC. Translated: CASSPPGGTQYF.

The CDR3 bases are TGTGCCAGCAGTTCTAGGGGACCCCCGTTAAACATTCAGTACTTC. This gives the protein CASSSRGPPLNIQYF. V usage is TRBV28 and J usage is TRBJ2-4; the D call may be TRBD1 or TRBD2 (5 bases each). Trimming cost V 4 bases and J 6 bases, with 16 bases left between them. The germline CDR1 and CDR2 sequences are MDHEN and SYDVKM. This CDR3 has 15 amino acids.

The chain recombines TRBV6-5 with TRBJ1-1; 9 bases align to TRBD1. There are 13 residues in the CDR3. Germline V gene lookup returns CDR1 MNHEY and CDR2 SVGAGI. The J segment lost 5 bases and the V segment lost 6 bases, leaving 4 bases of the junction unmatched. The CDR3 spells CASRNRGRTEAFF. DNA of the CDR3: TGTGCCAGCAGAAACAGGGGGCGGACTGAAGCTTTCTTT.

The CDR3 region is CASNQDRVGYEQYF. The CDR3 DNA is TGTGCCAGCAACCAAGACAGGGTTGGGTACGAGCAGTACTTC. The chain is built from TRBV6-6 and TRBJ2-7, with 7 bases identical to TRBD1. Unmatched junction bases numbered 10, after V lost 7 bases and J lost 4 bases. CDR1 MNHNY and CDR2 SVGAGI come from the germline V gene (reference sequence). CDR3 length: 14 residues.

This clone has just a few counts. The V and J genes are TRBV5-1 and TRBJ2-5; 8 nucleotides align to TRBD1. Germline V CDR1 and CDR2: SGHRS, YFSETQ. The CDR3 sequence is 14 residues long. The trim removed 3 bases at V and 5 bases at J, leaving 6 bases unmatched. DNA for the CDR3: TGCGCCAGCAGCTCCGGACAGGGAATGGAGACCCAGTACTTC. It is translated as CASSSGQGMETQYF.

This clone occurred once. The chain joins TRBV28 to TRBJ1-4; 7 bases are shared with TRBD1. This CDR3 spans 14 amino acids. Trimming removed 11 bases from V and 0 bases from J; junction bases left unmatched: 6. Per germline, CDR1 MDHEN and CDR2 SYDVKM. The CDR3 DNA follows: TGTGCCGGATCAGGGGGAGCAACTAATGAAAAACTGTTTTTT. It is translated as CAGSGGATNEKLFF.

V is TRBV5-4 and J is TRBJ1-2; D might be TRBD1 (6 bases). This CDR3 region has 13 residues. V lost 3 bases to trimming and J lost 4 bases, with 10 bases between them. Germline V gives CDR1 SGHNT, CDR2 YYREEE (reference sequence). The DNA of the CDR3 is TGTGCCAGCAGCTACGGACAGAGCTATGGCTACACCTTC. Translated: CASSYGQSYGYTF. Using reference TRBV5-4 and TRBJ1-2 for the parts outside the CDR3, the full variable domain is ETGVTQSPTHLIKTRGQQVTLRCSSQSGHNTVSWYQQALGQGPQFIFQYYREEENGRGNFPPRFSGLQFPNYSSELNVNALELDDSALYLCASSYGQSYGYTFGSGTRLTVV.

The count of this clone is one. The V call is TRBV5-1, the J call TRBJ1-3, with 8 nucleotides matching TRBD1. The V gene end was trimmed by 2 bases and the J gene end by 4 bases; junction bases not matched to a gene: 5. This CDR3 region has 15 residues. CDR1 and CDR2 (germline): SGHRS, YFSETQ. This CDR3 reads CASSLMTGAGNTIYF. DNA of the CDR3: TGCGCCAGCAGCTTAATGACAGGGGCCGGAAACACCATATATTTT.

The genes are TRBV19 and TRBJ2-1; 10 bases are shared with TRBD2. Germline-derived CDR1 and CDR2 are LNHDA and SQIVND (reference sequence). There are 13 residues in the CDR3. V lost 6 bases, J lost 6 bases, and 2 bases stayed unmatched. The CDR3 DNA reads TGTGCCAGTAGAGCGGGAGGGTTCAATGAGCAGTTCTTC. It yields the protein CASRAGGFNEQFF.

The rearrangement links TRBV7-8 to TRBJ2-7; 11 positions agree with TRBD2. This CDR3 spans 15 amino acids. Trimming removed 0 bases from V and 6 bases from J; junction bases left unmatched: 4. CDR1 is SGHVS, CDR2 FQNEAQ, per germline. The CDR3 sequence: CASSLAGLAGGEQYF. For the CDR3, the DNA is TGTGCCAGCAGCTTAGCGGGGCTAGCGGGAGGCGAGCAGTACTTC.

This clone was detected only once. The genes are TRBV2 and TRBJ2-7; 10 bases fit TRBD2. Per germline, CDR1 SNHLY and CDR2 FYNNEI. This CDR3 comprises 13 residues. V was clipped by 6 bases and J by 4 bases; unmatched bases: 3. CDR3 sequence reads: CASRQLAGYEQYF. The DNA of the CDR3 is TGTGCCAGCAGACAACTAGCGGGATACGAGCAGTACTTC.

This clone showed up many times. The sample carries other DNA sequences with the same CDR3. The J gene is TRBJ1-1, the V gene TRBV10-2; perhaps TRBD1 as D (5 bases). Between the trimmed V and J ends, which lost 2 bases and 2 bases, there was a span of 6 bases. Looked up from germline, CDR1 is WSHSY and CDR2 is SAAADI. This CDR3 contains 13 residues. The CDR3 nucleotides read TGCGCCAGCAGTGAGACAGGAAACACTGAAGCTTTCTTT. Protein product: CASSETGNTEAFF.

This chain joins TRBV10-3 and TRBJ2-7; 11 bases are a match to TRBD2. After removal of 7 bases from V and 1 base from J, the junction contained 6 bases not matched to a gene. This CDR3 is built from 15 residues. CDR1 and CDR2 (germline): ENHRY, SYGVKD. CDR3 sequence reads: CAITLGTSGSYEQYF. The CDR3 bases are TGTGCCATCACCCTCGGGACTAGCGGTTCCTACGAGCAGTACTTC.

The chain links TRBV19 to TRBJ1-1; D is unclear. Germline V CDR1 and CDR2: LNHDA, SQIVND (reference sequence). The CDR3 is 15 residues long. Trimming removed 2 bases from V and 1 base from J, with 11 bases in between. CDR3 region: CASSIIVAGNTEAFF. The CDR3 region has the DNA TGTGCCAGTAGTATAATCGTCGCGGGGAACACTGAAGCTTTCTTT. The entire variable domain, with the rest obtained from reference TRBV19 and TRBJ1-1, is as follows: DGGITQSPKYLFRKEGQNVTLSCEQNLNHDAMYWYRQDPGQGLRLIYYSQIVNDFQKGDIAEGYSVSREKKESFPLTVTSAQKNPTAFYLCASSIIVAGNTEAFFGQGTRLTVV.

The chain is built from TRBV7-2 and TRBJ2-1, with D possibly being TRBD1 (5 bases). CDR1 and CDR2 from the germline V gene are SGHTA and FQGNSA. The CDR3 is 12 residues long. Trimming took off 5 bases at V and 8 bases at J, with 10 bases between the two ends. As DNA, the CDR3 is TGTGCCAGCAGCCCTTCCAGGGATGAGCAGTTCTTC. It codes for CASSPSRDEQFF.

V and J are TRBV5-3 and TRBJ2-5; 9 bases match TRBD2. TRBV5-3 counts as an open reading frame of uncertain function. V shed 3 bases and J 3 bases; nucleotides not matched to a gene: 24. This CDR3 has 21 amino acids. This chain's CDR3 is CARSSVGTGTSRSPVKETQYF. The DNA of the CDR3 is TGTGCCAGAAGCTCCGTTGGGACCGGGACTAGCAGAAGCCCCGTTAAAGAGACCCAGTACTTC.

The chain links TRBV10-1 to TRBJ1-1; D ambiguous. Germline CDR1 and CDR2: WNHNN and SYGVQD (reference sequence). The V gene lost 5 bases and the J gene lost 4 bases, with 5 bases spanning the gap. CDR3 size: 11 residues. For the CDR3, the DNA is TGCGCCAGCAGTCTGGGCACTGAAGCTTTCTTT. Translated, it gives CASSLGTEAFF.